This TCR beta chain was profiled in a study of T cell responses to AZD1222 COVID-19 vaccine (dated by TCRdb to the early 2020s). With regard to the full study: A total of approximately 230 trial participants underwent TCR sequencing, of whom approximately 210 received two doses of AZD1222 and some 26 received two doses of the MenACWY control vaccine. Trial participants were enrolled into age subgroups of 18-55, 56-69 and 70-plus years, which contained roughly 150, 30 and 60 TCR-sequenced participants, respectively. Study-wide findings and limitations: Reportedly, almost half of the unique spike-specific TCRs recognized epitopes lying outside the regions that are mutated in the B.1.351 and B.1.1.7 variants. Conclusions about previously exposed vaccinees are limited, since just 5 or 6 AZD1222 recipients were seropositive for SARS-CoV-2 at baseline. The 56-69-year group was small, and its depth increase did not reach significance, likely because of low power. A significant rise in spike-specific TCR breadth and depth was observed after two AZD1222 doses relative to day 0 and relative to MenACWY recipients. Most participants were white British and females outnumbered males, and the authors suggested that clonal diversity may have been underestimated. The vaccine-associated CD4 TCRs covered the entire spike protein, and the dominant responses fell in regions 160-218 and 743-854. No day 14 peak-response samples were available, so repertoires were characterized only after the peak T cell response.

Reading from cysteine to phenylalanine, the CDR3 counts 13 amino acids. The kept DNA is CDR3 alone, 39 bases in frame from the first base. At the junction V is shortened by 2 bases and J by 6 bases, with 11 bases in between. CDR1 is given as SGHRS and CDR2 as YFSETQ, both from the germline V gene. Per the publication, the time point label means: baseline before first vaccination. The sample's treatment or condition label, decoded: meningococcal conjugate vaccine given as trial control. Samples from vaccinated people were obtained from the UK trials COV001 and COV002, which included a single-blind randomized controlled phase 2/3 trial of AZD1222 (ChAdOx1 nCoV-19) in healthy adults. For TCRbeta chain sequencing, PBMC samples from trial participants were taken at day 0 and at day 28 after the second dose. In regard to this clone: Its antigen specificity is not known. Base qualities are not recorded, but no much larger clone differs from it by a single base.

The CDR3 regions of human TCRbeta chains were analyzed by immunosequencing. Concerning the study's data processing: TCRs in the repertoires were matched against a reference library of SARS-CoV-2-specific TCRs that had been generated with the MIRA antigen-specificity platform. Breadth was defined as the fraction of unique TCRs that were SARS-CoV-2-associated, and depth was defined as the fraction of total T cells that were SARS-CoV-2-associated. Each spike-specific TCR was assigned to its reactive spike region and to a CD4 or CD8 class using the MIRA data. Log10-transformed breadth and depth values were compared by one-way ANOVA with Sidak's multiple comparisons tests. In TCRdb, the immuneACCESS table is reduced to in-frame sequences with V and J assigned. These tables do not hold every clone; where another copy was compared, an unresolved V gene accounts for under half, and the others remain unexplained. V, J and clone size reflect that table, while D and trimming were determined from the DNA. For this sample there are under 70,000 clones; 79% appear just once. The ten largest clones represent around 20% of the sample.

Sample: peripheral blood, taken on day 0 of MenACWY control vaccination. This chain joins TRBV5-1 to TRBJ1-2, with TRBD1 as a weak D call on 5 bases. The source is an adult in good health. The DNA sequence is as follows: TGCGCCAGCAGCTTACGCCAGGGAGATGGCTACACCTTC. Its product reads: CASSLRQGDGYTF.